The subject of this entry is one T cell receptor (beta chain). Ten or more counts support this clonotype. Its cognate antigen has yet to be identified. It has no much larger one-base neighbor in the sample; base qualities were not kept. The data originate from a study of blood T cells in healthy people across ages (dated by TCRdb to between 2014 and 2016). Study-wide context: In model experiments, template switching captured about one uniquely barcoded TCR beta cDNA molecule for every two T cells. Using deep sequencing normalized with unique cDNA molecular identifiers, the study measured how TCR beta repertoire diversity changes with age. Donors were grouped into four age groups: young (average approximately 15 years), middle-aged (less than 40), aged (roughly 62) and long-lived (about 89). Donors of different ages were randomly distributed across sequencing lanes to avoid experimental bias. Using the same blood draw, the study looked at two additional independent replicas of 1 million unique cDNA reads for two donors, one aged 18 to 30 and the other aged 80 or older. Overall study outcomes, separate from this receptor: A strong correlation was found between observed TCR beta diversity and the percentage of naive T cells measured by flow cytometry. As age increased, observed TCR beta diversity per million T cells dropped in a roughly linear way, and a significant reduction was already evident by age 40. Estimates of total diversity based on one million sequenced T cells were considered lower bounds and underestimates. Compared with the aged group, the long-lived group had more naive CD4+ T cells, fewer expanded clones and increased TCR diversity, suggesting age selection. Because the CMV infection status of the donors was unknown, age-related changes in expanded clonotypes may potentially have been confounded. Conclusive comparison of naive and antigen-experienced compartments was prevented by the profiling of bulk unsorted PBMCs.

Donors were a few dozen systemically healthy Caucasian individuals from Russia aged about 6 to 100 years. Roughly 10 milliliters of peripheral blood were collected from each donor into EDTA-treated Vacutainer tubes. Ficoll-Paque density-gradient centrifugation was used to isolate PBMCs, with at least 7 million per sample. Total RNA was extracted from PBMCs with Trizol reagent, with at least 6 micrograms obtained per sample. The percentages of naive CD45RAhigh/CD27high T cells were determined by flow cytometry on a PBMC aliquot from every donor. Library preparation used 5' RACE. The listed sequencing device is Illumina HiSeq 2500. A second PCR of about 7 to 12 cycles was run with a J-beta primer mix and a sample-barcoded 5' primer. A unique molecular identifier was introduced onto each TCR beta cDNA molecule by a template-switch 5' adaptor carrying 12 random nucleotides. At least 3 million CDR3-containing paired-end reads were obtained from each sample. First-strand cDNA synthesis was performed from all RNA using the Mint cDNA synthesis kit, with priming by a TRBC-specific oligonucleotide. All cDNA was treated with uracil-DNA glycosylase and then went through a first 18-cycle PCR with the universal primers M1SS and BC2_uni_R. The published analysis was carried out like this. Normalization of each sample was performed by random selection of 1 million high-quality reads, each carrying a distinct molecular identifier. Reads sharing molecular identifiers were discarded rather than binned into consensus sequences. MiTCR, run with a Q25 quality threshold and the strictest error-elimination algorithm, handled CDR3 identification, clonotype clustering and error correction. A nonparametric unseen species model with Euler transformation was used to estimate a lower bound on total TCR beta diversity. In TCRdb, the public reads were trimmed at Q25 with fastp and aligned with MiXCR, with productive beta chains retained. Each CDR3 protein appears once, grouped with its most common genes and DNA. These V and J calls are TCRdb output, not the study's own analysis. The sample table shows 920,000 or so distinct CDR3 sequences, and 35% to 50% are seen once. In total, the top ten clones hold approximately 17% of the sample.

At the junction V is shortened by 0 bases and J by 4 bases; bases outside the gene matches: 6. The cysteine opens and the phenylalanine closes a CDR3 of 15 amino acids. The DNA shown is the 45-base CDR3, in frame from base 1. Based on the germline V gene (reference sequence), the CDR1 and CDR2 sequences are DFQATT and SNEGSKA. Sequencing was done on a sample of blood. Recombination joined TRBV20-1 with TRBJ2-7, with 10 bases aligning to TRBD2. This TCR was sampled from an older woman in good health. The DNA sequence reads TGCAGTGCTAGAGATCCGGCTAGCGGGGGATACGAGCAGTACTTC. Its amino acids are CSARDPASGGYEQYF.